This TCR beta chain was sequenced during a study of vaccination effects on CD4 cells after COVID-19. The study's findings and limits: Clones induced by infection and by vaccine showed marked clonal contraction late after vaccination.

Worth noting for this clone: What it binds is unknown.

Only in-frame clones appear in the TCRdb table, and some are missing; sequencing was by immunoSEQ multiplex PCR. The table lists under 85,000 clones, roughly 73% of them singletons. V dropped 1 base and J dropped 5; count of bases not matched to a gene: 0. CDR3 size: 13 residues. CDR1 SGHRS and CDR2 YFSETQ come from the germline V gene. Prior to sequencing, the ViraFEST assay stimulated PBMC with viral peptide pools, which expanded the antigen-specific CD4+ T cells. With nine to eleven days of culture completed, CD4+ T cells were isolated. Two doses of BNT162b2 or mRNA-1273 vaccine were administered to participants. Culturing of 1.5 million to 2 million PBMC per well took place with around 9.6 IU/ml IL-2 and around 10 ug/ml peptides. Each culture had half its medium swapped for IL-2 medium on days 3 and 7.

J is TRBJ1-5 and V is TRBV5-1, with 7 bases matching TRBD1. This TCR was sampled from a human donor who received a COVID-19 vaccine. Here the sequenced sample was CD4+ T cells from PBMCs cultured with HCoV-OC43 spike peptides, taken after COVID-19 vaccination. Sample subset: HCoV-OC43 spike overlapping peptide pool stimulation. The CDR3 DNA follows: TGCGCCAGCAGCTTGCAGGGGGATCAGCCCCAGCATTTT. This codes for CASSLQGDQPQHF.